This TCR beta chain was documented in a study of T cell repertoires in cytomegalovirus infection. TCRdb fed the reads into MiXCR, producing one record per CDR3 protein. This sample has around 530,000 distinct CDR3 sequences, with more than 25% found just once. The V segment lost 2 bases and the J segment 4 bases; nucleotides outside the gene matches: 10. The CDR3 sequence is 16 residues long. Germline assignment: CDR1 MNHNS and CDR2 SASEGT. The specimen sequenced was PBMCs. The V and J genes are TRBV6-1 and TRBJ2-7; 8 bases align to TRBD1. This receptor was identified in a human donor in good health (CMV status not recorded). Some clones in this sample may be carry-over from other donors' samples. CDR3 DNA sequence: TGTGCCAGCAGTGAACAGACAGGGGCCGGCTTTTACGAGCAGTACTTC. Protein product: CASSEQTGAGFYEQYF.